Following are 10 T cell receptor beta chains from one sample sequenced in a study of T cells in Graves' hyperthyroidism and ophthalmopathy. Using RNA transcripts as the source, TCR beta CDR3 regions were amplified. A first-round RT-PCR of the TCR CDR3 used the HTBI primer set. In TCRdb, the multiplex PCR reads were re-called with MiXCR into one record per CDR3 protein. The sample records 480,000 or so distinct CDR3 sequences, about 15% being singletons. The sequencing input was blood. The receptors come from a woman between 18 and 29 years old with Graves' hyperthyroidism.

At least ten counts were recorded for this clonotype. The rearrangement uses TRBV20-1 and TRBJ1-6, with no clear D. Per germline, CDR1 DFQATT and CDR2 SNEGSKA (reference sequence). This CDR3 comprises 15 residues. Deletions cut 0 bases from V and 2 bases from J, with 8 bases between. CDR3 nucleotides: TGCAGTGCTAGAGAACTTGGAACCTATAATTCACCCCTCCACTTT. Protein sequence: CSARELGTYNSPLHF.

This clonotype was found a few times. CDR3 region: CASSLDPSQETQYF. The CDR3 DNA reads TGTGCCAGCAGCCTGGACCCGAGCCAAGAGACCCAGTACTTC. The chain couples TRBV5-8 to TRBJ2-5; D gene unclear. CDR3 size: 14 residues. Per the germline V gene, CDR1 is SGHTS and CDR2 is YDEGEE. V was shortened by 4 bases and J by 1 base, with 11 bases between the two germline ends.

The sample holds a few counts of this clonotype. This rearrangement joins TRBV20-1 to TRBJ1-1; the D is unclear. Germline V gene lookup returns CDR1 DFQATT and CDR2 SNEGSKA (reference sequence). V lost 0 bases to trimming and J lost 0 bases, with 8 bases between them. The CDR3 covers 14 residues. The CDR3 coding sequence is TGCAGTGCTAGAGAACCCGGGCTGAACACTGAAGCTTTCTTT. It is translated as CSAREPGLNTEAFF.

This chain links TRBV9 with TRBJ2-4, with TRBD2 matching 7 bases. The trim removed 0 bases at V and 5 bases at J, leaving 2 bases unmatched. Germline lookup yields CDR1 SGDLS and CDR2 YYNGEE. There are 14 residues in the CDR3. The CDR3 loop reads CASSVGREENIQYF. CDR3 in DNA: TGTGCCAGCAGCGTAGGCCGGGAGGAAAACATTCAGTACTTC.

This clonotype was counted many times. The CDR3 spells CASSPTIGHLGEAFF. The CDR3 coding sequence is TGTGCCAGCAGTCCCACAATCGGGCATTTAGGTGAAGCTTTCTTT. J is TRBJ1-1 and V is TRBV12-3 or TRBV12-4; D gene ambiguous. The CDR3 loop spans 15 amino acids. Trimming stripped 5 bases from V and 7 bases from J, with 20 bases between.

This clonotype was observed a handful of times. This chain uses TRBV10-3 with TRBJ2-1; TRBD2 agrees at 8 bases. V lost 8 bases and J lost 4; bases outside the gene matches: 10. From germline, CDR1 is ENHRY and CDR2 SYGVKD. The CDR3 spans 15 residues. CDR3 nucleotide sequence: TGTGCCATCCTGGACTCGGGAGGGATGTACAATGAGCAGTTCTTC. Residues: CAILDSGGMYNEQFF.

This clonotype was observed many times. The chain carries TRBV20-1 and TRBJ2-7; D is unclear. Per germline, CDR1 DFQATT and CDR2 SNEGSKA (reference sequence). Trimming shortened V by 5 bases and J by 1 base, and 12 bases separated the two germline ends. This CDR3 has 13 amino acids. CDR3 bases: TGCAGTGCTCCCCGGACCGGTTCCTACGAGCAGTACTTC. Its translation: CSAPRTGSYEQYF.

This clonotype has ten or more counts. CDR3: CASSLGPWGGASGGYTF. CDR3 in DNA: TGTGCCAGCAGCTTAGGGCCCTGGGGGGGCGCGTCGGGGGGCTACACCTTC. The chain joins TRBV7-8 to TRBJ1-2, with a weak D call TRBD1 (6 bases). The V gene lost 1 base and the J gene lost 8 bases, with 23 bases spanning the gap. Germline V gene lookup returns CDR1 SGHVS and CDR2 FQNEAQ. This CDR3 has 17 amino acids.

The genes are TRBV6-1 and TRBJ1-2, with TRBD1 as a possible D gene (6 bases). The V gene's germline CDR1 is MNHNS and CDR2 SASEGT. The CDR3 covers 13 residues. V dropped 5 bases and J dropped 2 bases, with 9 bases sitting between them. This CDR3 is CASSRDKNYGYTF. The DNA of the CDR3 is TGTGCCAGCAGTCGGGACAAAAACTATGGCTACACCTTC.

This clonotype was seen many times. The J gene is TRBJ2-1, the V gene TRBV6-1; 8 positions agree with TRBD1. CDR3 length equals 16 residues. J gave up 4 bases and V 3 bases, and 8 bases lay outside the gene matches. In germline, CDR1 is MNHNS, CDR2 SASEGT. DNA of the CDR3: TGTGCCAGCAGTGACCCAGGACAGGGTACTTACAATGAGCAGTTCTTC. Protein sequence: CASSDPGQGTYNEQFF.